This T cell receptor (beta chain) was found in a study of OX40 agonist ivuxolimab in advanced cancers. The assay was immunoSEQ multiplex PCR, and TCRdb's table has in-frame clones only and misses some. The sample contains tens of thousands of clones, over 90% of which appear only once. Points from the study as a whole: Expanded peripheral T cell antigen specificity was not determined. On average, a greater number of expanded clones characterised CD8+ T cells relative to CD4+.

Trimming took off 4 bases at V and 5 bases at J, with 15 bases between the two ends. This CDR3 has 15 residues. CDR1 is MGHRA, CDR2 YSYEKL, per germline. Of note for this clone: What it binds is unknown.

The TCR sequence derives from an adult with an advanced solid tumor such as melanoma, head and neck, liver or kidney cancer. V is TRBV4-1 and J is TRBJ2-1; perhaps D is TRBD1 or TRBD2 (5 bases each). The sequencing here drew on CD4+ or CD8+ T cells sorted from blood, taken in a trial of the OX40 agonist ivuxolimab. The chain's CDR3 is CASSRSSRGDNEQFF. The DNA for the CDR3 is TGCGCCAGCAGCCGTTCGAGTCGAGGGGACAATGAGCAGTTCTTC.